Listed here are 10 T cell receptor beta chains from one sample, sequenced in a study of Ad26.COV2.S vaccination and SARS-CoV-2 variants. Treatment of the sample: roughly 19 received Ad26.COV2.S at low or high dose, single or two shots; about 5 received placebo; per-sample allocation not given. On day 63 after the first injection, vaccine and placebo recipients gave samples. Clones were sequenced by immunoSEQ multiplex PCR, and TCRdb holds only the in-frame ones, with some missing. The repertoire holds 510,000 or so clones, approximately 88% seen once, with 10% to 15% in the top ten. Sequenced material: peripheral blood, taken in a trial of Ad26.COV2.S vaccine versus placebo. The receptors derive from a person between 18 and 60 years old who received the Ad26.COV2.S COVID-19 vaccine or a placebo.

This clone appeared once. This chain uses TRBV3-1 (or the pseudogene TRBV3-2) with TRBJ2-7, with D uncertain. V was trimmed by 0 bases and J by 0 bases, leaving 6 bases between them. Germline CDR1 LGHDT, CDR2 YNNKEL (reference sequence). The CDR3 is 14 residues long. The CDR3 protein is CASSQEGPSYEQYF. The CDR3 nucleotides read TGTGCCAGCAGCCAAGAAGGGCCCTCCTACGAGCAGTACTTC.

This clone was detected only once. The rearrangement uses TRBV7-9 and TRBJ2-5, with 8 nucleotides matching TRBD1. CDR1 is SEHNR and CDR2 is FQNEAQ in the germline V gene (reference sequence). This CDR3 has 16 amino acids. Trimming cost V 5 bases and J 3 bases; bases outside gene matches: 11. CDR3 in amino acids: CASSEGHRGSEETQYF. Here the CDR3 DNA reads TGTGCCAGCAGCGAGGGACACAGGGGGTCCGAAGAGACCCAGTACTTC. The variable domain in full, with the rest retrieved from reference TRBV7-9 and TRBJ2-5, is DTGVSQNPRHKITKRGQNVTFRCDPISEHNRLYWYRQTLGQGPEFLTYFQNEAQLEKSRLLSDRFSAERPKGSFSTLEIQRTEQGDSAMYLCASSEGHRGSEETQYFGPGTRLLVL.

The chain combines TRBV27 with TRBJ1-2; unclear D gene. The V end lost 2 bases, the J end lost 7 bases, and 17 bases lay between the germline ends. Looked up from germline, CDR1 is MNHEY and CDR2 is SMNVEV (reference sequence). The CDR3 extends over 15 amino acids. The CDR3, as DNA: TGTGCCAGCAGTTTAGTAGGGCCGTCACCTGCTGGCTACACCTTC. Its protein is CASSLVGPSPAGYTF.

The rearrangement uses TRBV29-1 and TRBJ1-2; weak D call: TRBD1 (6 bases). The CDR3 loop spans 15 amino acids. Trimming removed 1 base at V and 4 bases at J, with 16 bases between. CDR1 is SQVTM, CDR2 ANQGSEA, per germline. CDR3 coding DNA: TGCAGCGTTGAAGTGTGGGGACACTTCAGCTATGGCTACACCTTC. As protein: CSVEVWGHFSYGYTF.

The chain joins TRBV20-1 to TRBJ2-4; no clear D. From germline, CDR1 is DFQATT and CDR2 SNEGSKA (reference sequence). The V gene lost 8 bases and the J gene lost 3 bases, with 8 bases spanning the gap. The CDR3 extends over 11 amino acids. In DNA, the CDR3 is TGCAGTAGCCGGAGCAAAAACATTCAGTACTTC. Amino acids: CSSRSKNIQYF.

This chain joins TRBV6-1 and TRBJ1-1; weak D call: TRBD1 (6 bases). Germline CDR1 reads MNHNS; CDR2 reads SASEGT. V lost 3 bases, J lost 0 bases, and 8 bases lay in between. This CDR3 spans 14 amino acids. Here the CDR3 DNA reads TGTGCCAGCAGTGATCCAGGGGTGAACACTGAAGCTTTCTTT. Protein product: CASSDPGVNTEAFF.

The CDR3 DNA sequence: TGCGCCAGCGGGAATCTGGGGACAGGGGGCAATGAGCAGTTCTTC. Encoded protein: CASGNLGTGGNEQFF. V and J are TRBV5-1 and TRBJ2-1; 11 nucleotides line up with TRBD1. The CDR3 is 15 amino acids. The germline V gene has CDR1 SGHRS and CDR2 YFSETQ. Trimming removed 7 bases from V and 6 bases from J; junction bases left unmatched: 9.

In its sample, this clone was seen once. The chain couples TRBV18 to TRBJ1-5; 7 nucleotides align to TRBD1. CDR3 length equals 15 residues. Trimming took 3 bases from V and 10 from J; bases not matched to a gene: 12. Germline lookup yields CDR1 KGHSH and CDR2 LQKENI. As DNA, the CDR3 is TGTGCCAGCTCACCCGACAGGGCCCACACCGTCCCCCAGCATTTT. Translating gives CASSPDRAHTVPQHF.

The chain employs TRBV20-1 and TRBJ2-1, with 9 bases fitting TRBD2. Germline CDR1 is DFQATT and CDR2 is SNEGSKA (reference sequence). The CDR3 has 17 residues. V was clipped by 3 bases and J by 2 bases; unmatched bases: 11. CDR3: CSASETSGRPPYNEQFF. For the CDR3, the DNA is TGCAGTGCTAGTGAGACTAGCGGACGCCCTCCCTACAATGAGCAGTTCTTC.

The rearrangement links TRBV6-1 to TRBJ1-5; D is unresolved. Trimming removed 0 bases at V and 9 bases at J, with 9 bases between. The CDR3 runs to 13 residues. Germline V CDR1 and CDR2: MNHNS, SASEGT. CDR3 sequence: CASSEATGRPQHF. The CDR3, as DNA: TGTGCCAGCAGTGAAGCGACGGGTCGGCCCCAGCATTTT.